This entry lists 2 T cell receptor beta chains sequenced from one sample in a study of T cells in Graves' hyperthyroidism and ophthalmopathy. There were TCR beta CDR3 regions amplified from RNA transcripts. In the first-round RT-PCR of the TCR CDR3, the HTBI primer set was used. TCRdb re-analysed the multiplex PCR reads in MiXCR, keeping a single row per CDR3 protein. This sample carries approximately 690,000 distinct CDR3 sequences, approximately 15% of them seen once, and the ten largest clones take roughly an eighth. Specimen: blood. These receptors came from a woman aged 45 to 65 with Graves' ophthalmopathy.

The genes are TRBV9 and TRBJ2-6; TRBD2 aligns across 9 bases. CDR1 and CDR2 (germline): SGDLS, YYNGEE. V lost 4 bases to trimming and J lost 1 base; unmatched junction nucleotides: 9. The CDR3 is 18 residues long. The CDR3 protein is CASSLNMRGGSGANVLTF. For the CDR3, the DNA is TGTGCCAGCAGCTTAAACATGCGGGGGGGATCTGGGGCCAACGTCCTGACTTTC.

This chain connects TRBV4-1 to TRBJ2-5; D remains unclear. The germline V gene has CDR1 MGHRA and CDR2 YSYEKL. V dropped 2 bases and J dropped 5 bases, with 12 bases sitting between them. This CDR3 region has 14 residues. The CDR3 region has the DNA TGCGCCAGCAGCCAACAGTCATCGCGGGAGACCCAGTACTTC. Protein sequence: CASSQQSSRETQYF.